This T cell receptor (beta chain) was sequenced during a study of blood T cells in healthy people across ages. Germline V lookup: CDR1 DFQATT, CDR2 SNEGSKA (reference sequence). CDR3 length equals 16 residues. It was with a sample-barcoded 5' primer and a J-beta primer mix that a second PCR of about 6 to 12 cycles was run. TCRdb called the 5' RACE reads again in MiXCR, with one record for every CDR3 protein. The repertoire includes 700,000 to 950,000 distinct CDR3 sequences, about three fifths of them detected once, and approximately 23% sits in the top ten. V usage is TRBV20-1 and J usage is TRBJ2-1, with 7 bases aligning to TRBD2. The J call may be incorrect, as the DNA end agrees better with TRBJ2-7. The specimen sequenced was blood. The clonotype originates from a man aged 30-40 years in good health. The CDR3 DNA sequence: TGCAGTGCTAGAGATCCGGGGGGAGGCTCCTACAATGAGCAGTACTTC. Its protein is CSARDPGGGSYNEQYF.